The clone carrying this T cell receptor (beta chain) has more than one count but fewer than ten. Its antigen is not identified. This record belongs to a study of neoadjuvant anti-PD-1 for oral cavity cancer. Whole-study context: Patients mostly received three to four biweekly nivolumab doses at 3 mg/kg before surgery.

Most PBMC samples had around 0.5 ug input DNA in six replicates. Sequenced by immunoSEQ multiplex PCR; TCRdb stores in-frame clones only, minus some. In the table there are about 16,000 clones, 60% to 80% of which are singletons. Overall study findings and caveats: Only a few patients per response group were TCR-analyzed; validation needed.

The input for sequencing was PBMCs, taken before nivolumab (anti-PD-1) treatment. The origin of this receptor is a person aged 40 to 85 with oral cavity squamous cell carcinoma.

CDR3 in DNA: TGTGCCAGCTCACCAGCGGGACTAGCGGTATCCTACGAGCAGTACTTC. It codes for CASSPAGLAVSYEQYF. The chain joins TRBV18 to TRBJ2-7; 11 nucleotides agree with TRBD2. V lost 2 bases to trimming and J lost 1 base; unmatched junction nucleotides: 4. CDR3 length equals 16 residues. CDR1 is KGHSH, CDR2 LQKENI, per germline.